Presented here are 6 T cell receptor beta chains from one specimen sequenced in a study of cytomegalovirus exposure and HLA in healthy donors. Profiling relied on immunoSEQ multiplex PCR, and the TCRdb table lists in-frame clones only, not all of them. Of around 150,000 clones in the sample, about 90% were seen once. Sequenced input: PBMCs. All receptors come from a woman aged 18-29 years in good health and CMV-seropositive.

This clone was seen a few times. The CDR3 sequence is CASSPAQGAYGQYF. The CDR3 DNA is TGTGCCAGCAGCCCGGCGCAGGGGGCGTATGGGCAGTACTTC. The chain carries TRBV6-5 and TRBJ2-7, with TRBD1 matching 8 bases. V gave up 6 bases and J gave up 9 bases; unmatched junction bases: 13. CDR1 MNHEY and CDR2 SVGAGI come from the germline V gene. CDR3 length: 14 amino acids.

This clone was recorded once. V gene TRBV28 combines with J gene TRBJ2-3; the D is unclear. This CDR3 has 14 amino acids. Trimming removed 2 bases at V and 5 bases at J, with 11 bases between. The germline V gene encodes CDR1 MDHEN and CDR2 SYDVKM. CDR3 coding DNA: TGTGCCAGCAGTTTAGACATCCGACGAGATACGCAGTATTTT. This sequence encodes CASSLDIRRDTQYF.

The chain is built from TRBV2 and TRBJ2-1, with D possibly being TRBD1 (7 bases). The CDR3 is 16 amino acids. CDR1 is SNHLY, CDR2 FYNNEI, per germline. V lost 4 bases, J lost 6 bases, and 19 bases lay in between. The CDR3 nucleotides are TGTGCCAGCAGTGGTAGGCAGGGGGGAGATCGCAATGAGCAGTTCTTC. This translates into CASSGRQGGDRNEQFF.

The chain carries TRBV18 and TRBJ2-2; no clear D. Between the trimmed V and J ends, which lost 3 bases and 0 bases, there was a span of 17 bases. This CDR3 spans 18 amino acids. In germline, CDR1 is KGHSH, CDR2 LQKENI. CDR3 in amino acids: CASSPLDERSSNTGELFF. The DNA of the CDR3 is TGTGCCAGCTCACCCCTCGACGAAAGGAGTTCGAACACCGGGGAGCTGTTTTTT. Full variable domain (remainder filled in from reference TRBV18 and TRBJ2-2): NAGVMQNPRHLVRRRGQEARLRCSPMKGHSHVYWYRQLPEEGLKFMVYLQKENIIDESGMPKERFSAEFPKEGPSILRIQQVVRGDSAAYFCASSPLDERSSNTGELFFGEGSRLTVL.

V gene TRBV4-3 combines with J gene TRBJ1-1; 8 bases align to TRBD1. The CDR3 consists of 17 residues. V dropped 2 bases and J dropped 0; count of bases not matched to a gene: 8. CDR1 LGHNA and CDR2 YSLEER come from the germline V gene. CDR3 bases: TGCGCCAGCAGCCAATTGACGGGACAGGAATTGAACACTGAAGCTTTCTTT. Translating gives CASSQLTGQELNTEAFF.

This rearrangement joins TRBV7-3 to TRBJ2-6; possible D gene TRBD2, 5 bases. This CDR3 has 16 amino acids. V gave up 5 bases and J gave up 2 bases, with 13 bases separating them. Germline CDR1 and CDR2: SGHTA and FQGTGA. The CDR3, as DNA: TGTGCCAGCAGCAAAGTGGGAGCACCTGGGGCCAACGTCCTGACTTTC. Protein sequence: CASSKVGAPGANVLTF.